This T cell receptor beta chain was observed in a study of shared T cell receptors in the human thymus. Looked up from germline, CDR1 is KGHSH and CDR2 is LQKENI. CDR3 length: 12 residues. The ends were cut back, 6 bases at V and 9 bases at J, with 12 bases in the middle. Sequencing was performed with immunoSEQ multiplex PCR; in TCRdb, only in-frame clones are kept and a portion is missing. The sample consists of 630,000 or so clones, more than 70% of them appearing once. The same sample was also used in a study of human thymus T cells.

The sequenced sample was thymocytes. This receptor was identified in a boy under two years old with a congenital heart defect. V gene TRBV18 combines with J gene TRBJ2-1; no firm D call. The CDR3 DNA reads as TGTGCCAGCTCCCCGCTCCGGAGTGAGCAGTTCTTC. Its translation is CASSPLRSEQFF.